These 23 T cell receptor beta chains originate from one sample sequenced in a study of T-cell reconstitution after alpha-beta-depleted transplantation in children. Researchers prepared the TCRbeta library using unique molecular identifiers, the study reports. MiXCR was run by TCRdb on the PCR reads, yielding one entry per CDR3 protein. The repertoire consists of around 600,000 distinct CDR3 sequences, with under 25% occurring once and the leading ten covering approximately 14%. The source was PBMCs, mostly from graft donor cells, collected 360 days after TCRalphabeta/CD19-depleted stem cell transplant. The receptor set was obtained from a boy under two years old who had a stem cell transplant for acute myeloid leukemia, so the T cells may come from the graft donor.

This chain joins TRBV11-1 and TRBJ2-7, with TRBD1 matching over 9 bases. The CDR3 covers 18 residues. V shed 2 bases and J 4 bases; nucleotides not matched to a gene: 15. The germline V gene encodes CDR1 SGHAT and CDR2 FQDESV (reference sequence). Here the CDR3 reads CASSLTSKLWDRVYEQYF. For the CDR3, the DNA is TGTGCCAGCAGCTTAACGTCGAAATTATGGGACAGGGTTTACGAGCAGTACTTC.

This clonotype was found a few times. V and J are TRBV6-2 or TRBV6-3 and TRBJ2-1; TRBD2 matches at 13 bases. V gave up 2 bases and J gave up 7 bases; unmatched junction bases: 5. CDR3 length equals 16 residues. Germline V lookup: CDR1 MNHEY, CDR2 SVGEGT. The CDR3 spells CASSYGTSGGENEQFF. In nucleotides, the CDR3 is TGTGCCAGCAGTTACGGCACTAGCGGGGGGGAGAATGAGCAGTTCTTC.

This clonotype was picked up a small number of times. This sequence joins TRBV28 and TRBJ2-1; 8 nucleotides match TRBD2. The CDR3 runs 16 residues. V shed 8 bases, J shed 0 bases, and the junction held 9 bases outside the gene matches. Germline V gene data show CDR1 as MDHEN and CDR2 as SYDVKM. CDR3 sequence reads: CASDPTSDNSYNEQFF. DNA of the CDR3: TGTGCCAGCGACCCGACTAGCGACAACTCCTACAATGAGCAGTTCTTC.

The V call is TRBV21-1, the J call TRBJ2-3; the D call in the table, TRBD1, was not verified against the DNA. TRBV21-1 is shown as a pseudogene. This CDR3 comprises 16 residues. In DNA, the CDR3 is TGTGCCAGCAGCAAAGATGTCCAGGGCGCAACAGATACGCAGTATTTT. Translation gives CASSKDVQGATDTQYF.

This clonotype has a handful of counts. The gene calls are TRBV4-2 and TRBJ2-1; 10 nucleotides align to TRBD2. The CDR3 is 15 amino acids. Looked up from germline, CDR1 is LGHNA and CDR2 is YNFKEQ. Unmatched junction bases numbered 6, after V lost 0 bases and J lost 10 bases. CDR3 DNA: TGTGCCAGCAGCCAAGAGGTGCTAGCGGGGGAGGAGCAGTTCTTC. It is translated as CASSQEVLAGEEQFF.

This clonotype was seen at least ten times. The chain couples TRBV27 to TRBJ2-5; D is uncertain. The V gene's germline CDR1 is MNHEY and CDR2 SMNVEV (reference sequence). V was shortened by 5 bases and J by 2 bases, with 18 bases between the two germline ends. The CDR3 consists of 16 residues. For the CDR3, the DNA is TGTGCCAGCAGTCCCCACCCGGACGGAACACAAGAGACCCAGTACTTC. This encodes CASSPHPDGTQETQYF.

The chain joins TRBV5-1 to TRBJ2-3; D not resolved. This CDR3 has 17 amino acids. Trimming cost V 2 bases and J 5 bases, with 21 bases left between them. Germline CDR1 is SGHRS and CDR2 is YFSETQ. CDR3: CASSLGIVSPSEDTQYF. Here the CDR3 DNA reads TGCGCCAGCAGCTTAGGTATCGTGTCTCCATCGGAAGATACGCAGTATTTT.

This clonotype was observed many times. For the CDR3, the DNA is TGCAGTGCTAGGTATCGGGGCCGCACAGATACGCAGTATTTT. Amino acids: CSARYRGRTDTQYF. J is TRBJ2-3 and V is TRBV20-1; D tentatively reads TRBD1 or TRBD2 (5 bases each). Germline V gene lookup returns CDR1 DFQATT and CDR2 SNEGSKA (reference sequence). V gave up 3 bases and J gave up 1 base, with 11 bases separating them. The CDR3 totals 14 residues.

This clonotype has only a few counts. The CDR3 DNA sequence: TGTGCCAGCAGCTTAAGGAGCGGGGGATTAGCCAAAAACATTCAGTACTTC. Amino acid sequence: CASSLRSGGLAKNIQYF. The chain recombines TRBV7-2 with TRBJ2-4, with 8 bases lining up with TRBD2. The CDR3 is 17 residues long. The trim removed 2 bases at V and 0 bases at J, leaving 6 bases unmatched. The germline V gene encodes CDR1 SGHTA and CDR2 FQGNSA.

Only one count was recorded for this clonotype. The chain recombines TRBV24-1 with TRBJ2-1; 7 bases match TRBD1. The germline V gene encodes CDR1 KGHDR and CDR2 SFDVKD. The trim removed 5 bases at V and 4 bases at J, leaving 7 bases unmatched. The CDR3 has 15 amino acids. CDR3 amino acids: CATSGGRGTYNEQFF. Here the CDR3 DNA reads TGTGCCACCAGTGGGGGCAGGGGGACGTACAATGAGCAGTTCTTC.

This clonotype was found a few times. The chain recombines TRBV4-1 with TRBJ2-7, with D perhaps matching TRBD1 (5 bases). This CDR3 contains 14 residues. Germline V CDR1 and CDR2: MGHRA, YSYEKL. V was pared by 11 bases and J by 2 bases, with 19 bases between. The CDR3 nucleotides are TGCGCCGACACTTGGAAGGACACCACCTACGAGCAGTACGTC. Amino acid sequence: CADTWKDTTYEQYV.

In nucleotides, the CDR3 is TGTGCCAGCAGTTACTCGGCCGGGGCTAGGGAGCAGTACGTC. Translating gives CASSYSAGAREQYV. The chain is built from TRBV6-5 and TRBJ2-7; the D gene could be TRBD1 or TRBD2 (5 bases each). Between the trimmed V and J ends, which lost 0 bases and 7 bases, there was a span of 13 bases. In germline, CDR1 is MNHEY, CDR2 SVGAGI. The CDR3 contains 14 residues.

This clonotype was recorded a few times. The rearrangement links TRBV20-1 to TRBJ1-2; D gene uncertain. V lost 4 bases and J 4 bases, leaving 13 bases between the germline ends. The CDR3 has 13 amino acids. Germline loops: CDR1 DFQATT, CDR2 SNEGSKA (reference sequence). The CDR3 DNA reads TGCAGTGCTAAAGGTATACCCTCCTATGGCTACACCTTC. This translates into CSAKGIPSYGYTF.

The genes are TRBV5-1 and TRBJ2-3; D is undetermined. Trimming cost V 0 bases and J 0 bases, with 8 bases left between them. The V gene's germline CDR1 is SGHRS and CDR2 YFSETQ. This CDR3 spans 15 amino acids. The CDR3 spells CASSLAWQSTDTQYF. The CDR3 nucleotides read TGCGCCAGCAGCTTGGCCTGGCAGAGCACAGATACGCAGTATTTT.

This clonotype showed up many times. This sequence joins TRBV7-2 and TRBJ1-3, with TRBD1 matching 8 bases. There are 17 residues in the CDR3. V lost 3 bases, J lost 5 bases, and 12 bases stayed unmatched. Germline CDR1 SGHTA, CDR2 FQGNSA. CDR3 sequence: CASSFSAGTGERNTIYF. CDR3 DNA sequence: TGTGCCAGCAGCTTCTCCGCCGGGACAGGAGAAAGAAACACCATATATTTT.

This clonotype was detected ten times or more. The V and J genes are TRBV20-1 and TRBJ1-1, with 7 bases fitting TRBD1. Germline V gene data show CDR1 as DFQATT and CDR2 as SNEGSKA (reference sequence). CDR3 length: 12 amino acids. CDR3 protein: CRGQTMGTEAFF. CDR3 coding DNA: TGCAGGGGACAGACCATGGGCACTGAAGCTTTCTTT.

The chain carries TRBV12-3 or TRBV12-4 and TRBJ2-4; the match to TRBD2 covers 11 bases. V lost 6 bases and J lost 7; bases outside the gene matches: 5. The CDR3 has 14 residues. The CDR3 loop reads CASRFSGGANIQYF. CDR3 coding DNA: TGTGCCAGCAGATTTAGCGGGGGGGCCAACATTCAGTACTTC.

CDR3 region: CSARRPGLGLKYQETQYF. DNA of the CDR3: TGCAGTGCTAGACGCCCCGGACTAGGGCTGAAGTACCAAGAGACCCAGTACTTC. The chain carries TRBV20-1 and TRBJ2-5; TRBD2 matches at 7 bases. This CDR3 is 18 amino acids long. Germline V gene data show CDR1 as DFQATT and CDR2 as SNEGSKA (reference sequence). J lost 0 bases, V lost 2 bases, and 15 bases had no gene match.

The gene calls are TRBV12-3 or TRBV12-4 and TRBJ1-5, with 7 bases aligning to TRBD1. The CDR3 extends over 13 amino acids. Trimming at V came to 6 bases and at J to 7 bases, leaving 6 bases not matched to a gene. The CDR3 spells CASRPQGEQPQHF. The CDR3 region has the DNA TGTGCCAGCAGACCCCAGGGGGAACAGCCCCAGCATTTT.

This clonotype was detected many times. The chain is built from TRBV5-1 and TRBJ1-1, with unresolved D. Germline lookup yields CDR1 SGHRS and CDR2 YFSETQ. This CDR3 is built from 15 residues. Trimming cost V 4 bases and J 0 bases, with 13 bases left between them. CDR3 sequence reads: CASSLLGSMNTEAFF. The CDR3, as DNA: TGCGCCAGCAGCCTCTTGGGCAGCATGAACACTGAAGCTTTCTTT.

This clonotype was detected a few times. CDR3: CASSLAARETQYF. The CDR3 DNA follows: TGTGCCAGCAGCTTAGCGGCGAGGGAGACCCAGTACTTC. This chain joins TRBV7-6 and TRBJ2-5; D not certain. Germline lookup yields CDR1 SGHVS and CDR2 FNYEAQ. V lost 0 bases and J 5 bases, leaving 7 bases between the germline ends. The CDR3 consists of 13 residues.

In this sample, this clonotype turned up many times. One end of the junction varies from germline; a read error may be responsible. The chain carries TRBV9 and TRBJ2-5; the D gene is possibly TRBD2 (5 bases). The CDR3 contains 17 residues. Germline V gene sequence: CDR1 SGDLS, CDR2 YYNGEE. CDR3 in DNA: TGTGCCAGCAGCGTAGGTCGAGGACCCGGAGCGGACGGTCCCTCAACTTTC. Translated, it gives CASSVGRGPGADGPSTF.

This clonotype was seen a handful of times. This chain uses TRBV12-5 with TRBJ2-5; 10 bases align to TRBD2. V gave up 2 bases and J gave up 4 bases; unmatched junction bases: 10. This CDR3 comprises 17 residues. CDR1 and CDR2 from the germline V gene are LGHNT and FRNRAP. The CDR3 loop is CASGLNGQRGGGETQYF. In DNA form, the CDR3 reads TGTGCTAGTGGTTTGAATGGCCAGCGGGGGGGCGGAGAGACCCAGTACTTC.